These 27 T cell receptor beta chains were sequenced from one sample in a study of blood T cells in healthy people across ages. Next came a second PCR, run for about 7 to 12 cycles, which used a sample-barcoded 5' primer along with a J-beta primer mix. One entry per CDR3 protein, called by TCRdb with MiXCR from the 5' RACE reads. The sample contains hundreds of thousands of distinct CDR3 sequences, about 51% of which appear only once. Sequenced sample: blood. The source is a woman of 80 years or more in good health.

This clonotype has a handful of counts. The chain recombines TRBV5-1 with TRBJ2-1, with D perhaps TRBD2 (5 bases). This CDR3 is built from 14 residues. The V end was cut by 0 bases, the J end by 5 bases, with 9 bases between. Germline V gives CDR1 SGHRS, CDR2 YFSETQ. CDR3 in DNA: TGCGCCAGCAGCTTGGAAAGCGGCCACAATGAGCAGTTCTTC. Translating it yields CASSLESGHNEQFF.

V is TRBV5-8 and J is TRBJ2-3; 12 nucleotides match TRBD2. V was clipped by 0 bases and J by 5 bases; unmatched bases: 7. CDR1 is SGHTS and CDR2 is YDEGEE in the germline V gene. The CDR3 runs 17 residues. The CDR3 loop reads CASSLEPSGRAGDTQYF. The CDR3 DNA follows: TGTGCCAGCAGCTTGGAACCTAGCGGGAGGGCCGGAGATACGCAGTATTTT.

In its sample, this clonotype was seen once. Possible read error: a much larger clone is one base away. The chain recombines TRBV5-6 with TRBJ2-7; 9 bases align to TRBD2. J lost 0 bases, V lost 4 bases, and 5 bases had no gene match. The CDR3 spans 15 residues. Germline-derived CDR1 and CDR2 are SGHDT and YYEEEE. CDR3 nucleotide sequence: TGTGCCAGCAGCGAAAGCGGGAGGCCCTCCTACGAGCAGTACTTC. This translates into CASSESGRPSYEQYF.

The chain carries TRBV3-1 and TRBJ2-7, with TRBD1 matching over 10 bases. The end of the DNA is better explained by TRBJ2-5, so the J call may be wrong. This CDR3 spans 16 amino acids. Germline assignment: CDR1 LGHDT and CDR2 YNNKEL (reference sequence). Here the CDR3 DNA reads TGTGCCAGCAGTCAACGACAGGGGGCCCCCTTGGAGACCCAGTACTTC. Translation: CASSQRQGAPLETQYF.

With respect to this clonotype: A read error may account for a junction end that differs from germline. This chain links TRBV27 with TRBJ2-7, with TRBD1 matching 9 bases. The CDR3 sequence is 17 residues long. Germline-derived CDR1 and CDR2 are MNHEY and SMNVEV (reference sequence). This CDR3 reads CASSFPNRGRKTYERYF. The CDR3 nucleotides read TGTGCCAGCAGTTTCCCTAACAGGGGGCGGAAGACCTACGAGCGGTACTTC.

There are many counts of this clonotype. The chain joins TRBV29-1 to TRBJ1-1; 7 bases map to TRBD1. The J segment lost 3 bases and the V segment lost 4 bases, leaving 5 bases of the junction unmatched. From germline, CDR1 is SQVTM and CDR2 ANQGSEA. CDR3 length: 13 residues. Here the CDR3 DNA reads TGCAGCGTTGCCAGGGGGGCCTACACTGAAGCTTTCTTT. Its translation: CSVARGAYTEAFF.

There are a few counts of this clonotype. The chain recombines TRBV5-1 with TRBJ1-6, with D possibly being TRBD1 (6 bases). From germline, CDR1 is SGHRS and CDR2 YFSETQ. The CDR3 is made up of 14 amino acids. The ends were cut back, 3 bases at V and 9 bases at J, with 13 bases in the middle. Written as DNA, the CDR3 is TGCGCCAGCAGCTCTACAGGGTTACGTTCACCCCTCCACTTT. The encoded protein is CASSSTGLRSPLHF.

Only a few counts were recorded for this clonotype. This sequence joins TRBV6-2 or TRBV6-3 and TRBJ2-1, with D possibly TRBD1 on 6 matching bases. The ends were cut back, 6 bases at V and 2 bases at J, with 20 bases in the middle. Germline CDR1 is MNHEY and CDR2 is SVGEGT. The CDR3 has 17 amino acids. CDR3 protein: CASSRNPTGWTYNEQFF. CDR3 coding DNA: TGTGCCAGCAGCCGAAACCCTACAGGGTGGACCTACAATGAGCAGTTCTTC.

This clonotype was counted ten times or more. V and J are TRBV7-3 and TRBJ2-1; 8 bases align to TRBD1. Germline assignment: CDR1 SGHTA and CDR2 FQGTGA. This CDR3 has 16 residues. The V segment lost 6 bases and the J segment 6 bases; nucleotides outside the gene matches: 13. CDR3 protein: CASSLDRDRRRNEQFF. The CDR3 DNA is TGTGCCAGCAGTTTGGACAGGGACCGACGACGCAATGAGCAGTTCTTC. The full variable domain, completed using reference TRBV7-3 and TRBJ2-1, is GAGVSQTPSNKVTEKGKYVELRCDPISGHTALYWYRQSLGQGPEFLIYFQGTGAADDSGLPNDRFFAVRPEGSVSTLKIQRTERGDSAVYLCASSLDRDRRRNEQFFGPGTRLTVL.

This chain links TRBV2 with TRBJ2-3; D perhaps matches TRBD2 (6 bases). Between the trimmed V and J ends, which lost 11 bases and 5 bases, there was a span of 11 bases. The CDR3 has 11 residues. Germline assignment: CDR1 SNHLY and CDR2 FYNNEI. The CDR3 sequence: CAGRLGDTQYF. CDR3 sequence (DNA): TGTGCCGGACGACTAGGAGATACGCAGTATTTT.

CDR3 nucleotides: TGCGCCAGCAGCTTGGTGTTAGATGGAGAGACCCAGTACTTC. This gives the protein CASSLVLDGETQYF. The V and J genes are TRBV5-1 and TRBJ2-5; D remains ambiguous. Germline assignment: CDR1 SGHRS and CDR2 YFSETQ. The CDR3 loop spans 14 amino acids. V gave up 0 bases and J gave up 4 bases, with 10 bases separating them.

The chain employs TRBV29-1 and TRBJ2-1, with 8 positions matching TRBD2. The CDR3 loop spans 12 amino acids. J gave up 9 bases and V 6 bases, and 7 bases lay outside the gene matches. Germline V gives CDR1 SQVTM, CDR2 ANQGSEA. In DNA form, the CDR3 reads TGCAGCGTCCCCCCGGGAGGGGGTGAGCAGTTCTTC. Protein sequence: CSVPPGGGEQFF.

The chain employs TRBV20-1 and TRBJ2-1; 8 bases are shared with TRBD1. J lost 9 bases, V lost 3 bases, and 10 bases had no gene match. The CDR3 consists of 14 residues. The V gene's germline CDR1 is DFQATT and CDR2 SNEGSKA (reference sequence). As DNA, the CDR3 is TGCAGTGCTAGCCCGACAGGGGCAGTAGGTGAGCAGTTCTTC. This encodes CSASPTGAVGEQFF.

There are a few counts of this clonotype. CDR3 DNA sequence: TGCAGTGCTGTAGGGGGGGGCGGCGCCTATAATTCACCCCTCCACTTT. Translation: CSAVGGGGAYNSPLHF. The rearrangement joins TRBV20-1 to TRBJ1-6; D possibly corresponds to TRBD1 (6 bases). The CDR3 is made up of 16 amino acids. V was cut by 5 bases and J by 2 bases, with 16 bases left in between. The germline gives CDR1 DFQATT, CDR2 SNEGSKA (reference sequence).

Ten or more counts support this clonotype. This rearrangement joins TRBV2 to TRBJ2-1, with 7 bases identical to TRBD2. V lost 1 base, J lost 7 bases, and 10 bases stayed unmatched. This CDR3 region has 16 residues. Germline CDR1 reads SNHLY; CDR2 reads FYNNEI. CDR3 in DNA: TGTGCCAGCAGTGAAGAGGCACGGACTAGGTGGAATGAGCAGTTCTTC. It translates to CASSEEARTRWNEQFF.

This chain connects TRBV2 to TRBJ2-1; 10 bases line up with TRBD2. This CDR3 comprises 14 residues. The J segment lost 8 bases and the V segment lost 5 bases, leaving 6 bases of the junction unmatched. Germline CDR1 SNHLY, CDR2 FYNNEI. The CDR3 sequence: CASSSGGALYEQFF. The CDR3 bases are TGTGCCAGCAGTAGCGGGGGGGCCCTCTATGAGCAGTTCTTC.

For this clonotype: A much larger clone is a single base away; this may be a read error. The chain has TRBV12-3 or TRBV12-4 and TRBJ2-1, with D perhaps being TRBD1 or TRBD2 (5 bases each). This CDR3 contains 14 residues. CDR3 amino acids: CASIVGTGYNEQLF. DNA for the CDR3: TGTGCCAGCATAGTGGGGACGGGATACAATGAGCAGTTATTC.

This clonotype was picked up many times. The rearrangement links TRBV20-1 to TRBJ2-1; 7 bases line up with TRBD2. The V and J ends lost 5 bases and 4 bases, in that order; junction bases with no gene match: 8. The length of the CDR3 is 14 residues. Per the germline V gene, CDR1 is DFQATT and CDR2 is SNEGSKA (reference sequence). CDR3 nucleotides: TGCAGTGCTCCCGGGGGGACCCGATACAATGAGCAGTTCTTC. Translation: CSAPGGTRYNEQFF.

This clonotype was observed at least ten times. V gene TRBV9 combines with J gene TRBJ2-2; a possible D gene is TRBD1 (5 bases). CDR1 and CDR2 (germline): SGDLS, YYNGEE. CDR3 size: 15 residues. V gave up 0 bases and J gave up 2 bases, with 8 bases separating them. The CDR3 nucleotides read TGTGCCAGCAGCGTAGGGGGCTCTAACACCGGGGAGCTGTTTTTT. Translation: CASSVGGSNTGELFF. Looking up the rest from reference TRBV9 and TRBJ2-2 gives the full variable domain: DSGVTQTPKHLITATGQRVTLRCSPRSGDLSVYWYQQSLDQGLQFLIQYYNGEERAKGNILERFSAQQFPDLHSELNLSSLELGDSALYFCASSVGGSNTGELFFGEGSRLTVL.

Points on this clonotype: A much larger clone lies a single base off, so this may be a read error. The chain joins TRBV3-1 to TRBJ2-7, with TRBD2 identical over 9 bases. The trim removed 4 bases at V and 7 bases at J, leaving 11 bases unmatched. CDR3 length equals 15 residues. Germline-derived CDR1 and CDR2 are LGHDT and YNNKEL (reference sequence). The CDR3 DNA reads TGTGCCAGCAGCCGAGCGGGGGGCTCCTACAATGAGCAGTACTTC. Residues: CASSRAGGSYNEQYF.

In its sample, this clonotype was seen many times. The V gene is TRBV20-1, the J gene TRBJ2-5; D is ambiguous. Germline CDR1 and CDR2: DFQATT and SNEGSKA (reference sequence). The CDR3 totals 12 residues. V lost 3 bases, J lost 5 bases, and 10 bases lay in between. The DNA for the CDR3 is TGCAGTGCTAGCCCCCAAGAGGAGACCCAGTACTTC. Its translation: CSASPQEETQYF.

This clonotype was seen just once. This chain joins TRBV5-1 and TRBJ2-7, with a weak D call TRBD2 (7 bases). This CDR3 has 16 residues. V lost 1 base to trimming and J lost 2 bases, with 16 bases between them. Germline CDR1 is SGHRS and CDR2 is YFSETQ. The CDR3 region is CASSLIGGGAPYEQYF. In nucleotides, the CDR3 is TGCGCCAGCAGCTTGATCGGCGGGGGCGCTCCCTACGAGCAGTACTTC.

V is TRBV28 and J is TRBJ2-1, with 8 bases that match TRBD1. The junction had 10 bases not matched to a gene; V was cut back by 5 bases and J by 4 bases. The CDR3 is made up of 16 amino acids. Germline V gene lookup returns CDR1 MDHEN and CDR2 SYDVKM. Written as DNA, the CDR3 is TGTGCCAGCAGTCTCCCCGGGACAGGTTTATACAATGAGCAGTTCTTC. This sequence encodes CASSLPGTGLYNEQFF.

The rearrangement joins TRBV4-1 to TRBJ1-5; TRBD1 agrees at 8 bases. Germline V CDR1 and CDR2: MGHRA, YSYEKL. CDR3 size: 17 residues. V was pared by 0 bases and J by 5 bases, with 9 bases of the junction left unmatched. The chain's CDR3 is CASSQEWDRRPDQPQHF. In DNA form, the CDR3 reads TGCGCCAGCAGCCAAGAGTGGGACAGGCGACCGGATCAGCCCCAGCATTTT.

This clonotype was picked up many times. The chain joins TRBV6-5 to TRBJ1-2; a weak D match, TRBD1 (5 bases). The CDR3 totals 13 residues. Germline CDR1 and CDR2: MNHEY and SVGAGI. Trimming took off 4 bases at V and 5 bases at J, with 11 bases between the two ends. The CDR3 sequence is CASSSGTVYGYTF. The CDR3 coding sequence is TGTGCCAGCAGTTCAGGGACGGTTTATGGCTACACCTTC.

This clonotype was counted once. This rearrangement joins TRBV4-1 to TRBJ2-1; 8 nucleotides line up with TRBD2. J was trimmed by 4 bases and V by 0 bases; bases with no gene match: 5. Germline assignment: CDR1 MGHRA and CDR2 YSYEKL. CDR3 length: 16 amino acids. In DNA, the CDR3 is TGCGCCAGCAGCCAAGAAGCGGGGGCTGGTTACAATGAGCAGTTCTTC. Translation gives CASSQEAGAGYNEQFF.

As regards this clonotype: Just one base apart from a much larger clone, this may be a read error. The rearrangement links TRBV20-1 to TRBJ2-1, with D tentatively TRBD1 (6 bases). From germline, CDR1 is DFQATT and CDR2 SNEGSKA (reference sequence). With 6 bases removed from V and 13 bases from J, the gap between germline ends came to 28 bases. The CDR3 runs 15 residues. The CDR3 here is CSAIDGQNGDQTQFF. The CDR3 DNA is TGCAGTGCGATCGATGGACAGAACGGGGATCAGACCCAGTTCTTC.